This T cell receptor (beta chain) was identified in a study of early T cells in non-severe SARS-CoV-2 infection. Study information: It was bulk RNA from unsorted whole blood that was sequenced, and the chains were unpaired. Overall study results and limits: VDJdb-based annotation leaned toward anti-spike CD8 responses and missed private and CD4 specificities.

This clonotype was recorded many times. Its antigen is currently unknown. From germline, CDR1 is MDHEN and CDR2 SYDVKM. This CDR3 spans 15 amino acids. V lost 6 bases, J lost 5 bases, and 13 bases stayed unmatched. cDNA molecules, individually, were tagged with unique molecular identifiers. TCRdb fed the 5' RACE reads into MiXCR, producing one record per CDR3 protein. The table includes about 45,000 distinct CDR3 sequences, around 10% detected once. The gene calls are TRBV28 and TRBJ2-7; 7 bases fit TRBD2. This receptor was obtained from an adult who was a healthcare worker with PCR-confirmed SARS-CoV-2 infection or an uninfected control (not recorded which). What was sequenced was whole blood. The DNA for the CDR3 is TGTGCCAGCAGCTACGGGGGGATCCGTCGGGACGAGCAGTACTTC. It specifies CASSYGGIRRDEQYF.